This passage covers 13 T cell receptor beta chains from one sample sequenced in a study of Graves' ophthalmopathy and Graves' hyperthyroidism. The TCR beta CDR3 regions underwent amplification from RNA transcripts. An opening RT-PCR round employed HTBI primers and preceded a second-round multiplex PCR. A single record per CDR3 protein comes from TCRdb applying MiXCR to the multiplex PCR reads. The table includes 740,000 or so distinct CDR3 sequences, roughly two fifths detected once. Sequencing was done on a sample of peripheral blood. The receptors originated from an adult man with Graves' ophthalmopathy.

The chain uses TRBV11-2 and TRBJ2-2; D perhaps matches TRBD1 (5 bases). In germline, CDR1 is SGHAT, CDR2 FQNNGV. The CDR3 is made up of 13 amino acids. V shed 6 bases and J shed 5 bases, with 10 bases lying between them. In nucleotides, the CDR3 is TGTGCCAGCAGAAGGGGTCAAACCGGGGAGCTGTTTTTT. Translation: CASRRGQTGELFF.

This clonotype was seen at least ten times. The chain combines TRBV7-2 with TRBJ2-2; no clear D gene. The CDR3 is 14 amino acids. Trimming stripped 5 bases from V and 6 bases from J, with 13 bases between. The V gene's germline CDR1 is SGHTA and CDR2 FQGNSA. The CDR3 region has the DNA TGTGCCAGCAGCCACCCCACGGGTTCCGGGGAGCTGTTTTTT. Protein product: CASSHPTGSGELFF.

J is TRBJ2-7 and V is TRBV19, with D maybe TRBD2 (6 bases). Trimming removed 7 bases from V and 4 bases from J, with 17 bases in between. The CDR3 is made up of 14 amino acids. Looked up from germline, CDR1 is LNHDA and CDR2 is SQIVND (reference sequence). The CDR3 here is CASTDGSRAYEQYF. The DNA for the CDR3 is TGTGCCAGTACAGACGGGAGCAGGGCTTACGAGCAGTACTTC.

This clonotype was seen a few times. In DNA, the CDR3 is TGTGCCAGCAGTTACTCGGGCCTCCAGTACTTC. It translates to CASSYSGLQYF. This sequence joins TRBV6-7 and TRBJ2-5; D not certain. TRBV6-7 is classed as an ORF, of uncertain function. Deletions cut 0 bases from V and 10 bases from J, with 6 bases between. The CDR3 spans 11 residues.

This chain joins TRBV24-1 and TRBJ2-3, with D uncertain. CDR3 size: 14 residues. The germline gives CDR1 KGHDR, CDR2 SFDVKD. V gave up 0 bases and J gave up 6 bases, with 9 bases separating them. The CDR3 sequence is CATSDLGRPDTQYF. CDR3 coding DNA: TGTGCCACCAGTGATTTGGGACGTCCGGATACGCAGTATTTT.

The CDR3 spells CASSLSSPQETQYF. In DNA form, the CDR3 reads TGTGCCAGCAGCTTATCTAGTCCACAAGAGACCCAGTACTTC. The J gene is TRBJ2-5, the V gene TRBV7-9; no reliable D call. Germline CDR1 and CDR2: SEHNR and FQNEAQ (reference sequence). Trimming pared 2 bases from V and 2 bases from J, leaving 9 bases between. This CDR3 has 14 amino acids.

This clonotype was detected only a few times. The chain has TRBV6-2 or TRBV6-3 and TRBJ2-7; 7 bases match TRBD1. J was trimmed by 4 bases and V by 5 bases; bases with no gene match: 8. The CDR3 runs 14 residues. The germline CDR1 and CDR2 sequences are MNHEY and SVGEGT. The CDR3 DNA reads as TGTGCCAGCAGTCCCCAAGGGACAGATTACGAGCAGTACTTC. Amino acid sequence: CASSPQGTDYEQYF.

This clonotype showed up just once. CDR3 nucleotide sequence: TGTGCCAGCAGGGCCACGACAGGGATAAGCAATCAGCCCCAGCATTTT. Encoded protein: CASRATTGISNQPQHF. The rearrangement joins TRBV10-3 to TRBJ1-5, with 7 nucleotides matching TRBD1. From germline, CDR1 is ENHRY and CDR2 SYGVKD. Trimming took 10 bases from V and 1 from J; bases not matched to a gene: 13. The CDR3 runs to 16 residues.

In this sample, this clonotype turned up a few times. This chain joins TRBV20-1 and TRBJ1-1; D is uncertain. Between the trimmed V and J ends, which lost 6 bases and 1 base, there was a span of 9 bases. This CDR3 is 12 amino acids long. The germline CDR1 and CDR2 sequences are DFQATT and SNEGSKA (reference sequence). The CDR3 nucleotides are TGCAGTGCCGTTTTACAGAACACTGAAGCTTTCTTT. Translation: CSAVLQNTEAFF.

The J gene is TRBJ2-2, the V gene TRBV10-3, with TRBD1 matching 7 bases. The V gene's germline CDR1 is ENHRY and CDR2 SYGVKD. Trimming took 3 bases from V and 7 from J; bases not matched to a gene: 5. This CDR3 contains 14 residues. The CDR3 nucleotides are TGTGCCATCAGTGAAGACAGGGAGAGCGGGGAGCTGTTTTTT. It yields the protein CAISEDRESGELFF.

Concerning this clonotype: A much larger clone lies a single base off, so this may be a read error. This rearrangement joins TRBV25-1 to TRBJ1-2, with D unclear. Trimming shortened V by 6 bases and J by 5 bases, and 16 bases separated the two germline ends. The CDR3 sequence is 14 residues long. Germline V gene lookup returns CDR1 MGHDK and CDR2 SYGVNS. The CDR3 reads CASREKGPGYGYTF. Written as DNA, the CDR3 is TGTGCCAGCAGGGAAAAAGGACCGGGTTATGGCTACACCTTC.

As for this clonotype: A junction end diverges from the germline sequence, so it may reflect a read error. The gene calls are TRBV10-3 and TRBJ1-5, with TRBD1 matching over 8 bases. Germline V gene lookup returns CDR1 ENHRY and CDR2 SYGVKD. The CDR3 consists of 15 residues. CDR3 protein: CASSRRTGPNQPQHF. CDR3 nucleotide sequence: TGTGCCAGCAGTCGCCGGACAGGGCCCAATCAGCCCCAGCATTTT.

This clonotype was observed at least ten times. The rearrangement uses TRBV2 and TRBJ1-5; 10 bases are a match to TRBD1. V lost 6 bases to trimming and J lost 6 bases; unmatched junction nucleotides: 8. Germline CDR1 SNHLY, CDR2 FYNNEI. The CDR3 is 15 residues long. The CDR3 spells CASRPDRGQPQPQHF. Here the CDR3 DNA reads TGTGCCAGCAGACCCGACAGGGGGCAACCTCAGCCCCAGCATTTT.